The 2 T cell receptor beta chains given below trace back to one sample, sequenced in a study of beta chain features in type 1 diabetes. Isolated RNA was reverse transcribed in full, so expressed TCRB transcripts were sequenced. The protocol was immunoSEQ multiplex PCR, while the TCRdb copy is restricted to in-frame clones and leaves out a portion. The repertoire has roughly 230,000 clones, over 9.5% of them found once; the top ten carry less than 0.035%. Material: naive CD4+ T cells from blood. Receptors were obtained from a woman aged 18 to 35 in good health.

This clone was picked up a small number of times. The chain carries TRBV7-2 and TRBJ1-1; D may be TRBD1 (6 bases). CDR3 size: 14 residues. The germline V and J ends were trimmed by 2 bases and 5 bases, with 12 bases remaining between them. CDR1 SGHTA and CDR2 FQGNSA come from the germline V gene. This CDR3 reads CASSLQARGTEAFF. In DNA form, the CDR3 reads TGTGCCAGCAGCTTACAGGCGAGGGGGACTGAAGCTTTCTTT.

The chain recombines TRBV25-1 with TRBJ1-4; D is ambiguous. The germline gives CDR1 MGHDK, CDR2 SYGVNS. The CDR3 spans 15 residues. V lost 0 bases and J lost 2, with 7 bases in between. The CDR3 loop reads CASSEYTATNEKLFF. For the CDR3, the DNA is TGTGCCAGCAGTGAATATACAGCTACTAATGAAAAACTGTTTTTT.